Given below is one T cell receptor (beta chain) in context. Its antigen is not yet known. No base quality information exists; no much larger clone differs at one position. For sequencing of the TCRbeta CDR3 region, genomic DNA was extracted from the sorted cells. The immunoSEQ Assay was used for sequencing of TCRbeta CDR3 regions. TCRdb carries this immuneACCESS record with in-frame sequences only. Its versions omit some clonotypes, under half of them owing to an unresolved V gene in the studies checked, with the rest unexplained. This sample is represented by about 24,000 clones; around 80% of them were singletons. The ten largest clones add up to over 1.1% of the sample. These data come from a study of OX40 agonist ivuxolimab in advanced cancers. Regarding the study in general: Ivuxolimab was a fully human IgG2 agonistic monoclonal antibody targeting the costimulatory receptor OX40 (CD134). Partial responses occurred in three dose-escalation patients: two with cutaneous melanoma and one with hepatocellular carcinoma. In the dose-escalation cohort, 82.7% of patients were male, and the mean age was roughly 60 years, with a range of roughly 20 to 80. The monotherapy dose-escalation portion (N ≈ 52 patients) of the phase I ivuxolimab trial is reported in the paper. Prior anti-PD-1, anti-PD-L1 or anti-CTLA-4 therapy was permitted, and 30% to 45% of dose-escalation patients had received checkpoint inhibitors. Intravenous ivuxolimab was administered to patients every 2 weeks at six dose levels: 0.01, 0.1, 0.3, 1.5, 3 and 10 mg/kg. Peripheral TCRbeta sequencing was intended to test whether TCR sequence diversity was altered and clonal T-cell expansion was caused by ivuxolimab. Among the approximately 50 dose-escalation patients, about 19 had hepatocellular carcinoma, about 15 melanoma, 9 renal cell carcinoma and 9 head and neck cancer.

Patients with a history of autoimmune disease or receiving systemic immunosuppression were excluded from the trial. Peripheral blood for TCR sequencing was drawn from every dose cohort at baseline, at cycle 4 day 1 and at cycle 7 day 1. The samples were taken from a phase I, first-in-human, multicenter, open-label dose-escalation trial of ivuxolimab. Adults with locally advanced or metastatic head and neck squamous cell, hepatocellular, melanoma or renal cell carcinoma were enrolled in the trial. Before TCR sequencing, CD4+ and CD8+ T cells were separately sorted from peripheral blood. Summary of the overall study and its limitations: At doses of 0.1 to 3.0 mg/kg, clonal expansion of both CD4+ and CD8+ blood T cells was observed from baseline to week 6. Low levels of normalized T-cell clonal expansion were also seen in some patients who did not respond. In partial responders in the 0.1-3.0 mg/kg groups, normalized peripheral clonal expansion was found to be among the lowest, especially among CD8+ T cells. The antigen specificity of the peripheral T cells that underwent clonal expansion was not determined. After ivuxolimab, CD8+ T cells had more expanded clones than CD4+ T cells on average.

The clonotype originates from an adult with an advanced solid tumor such as melanoma, head and neck, liver or kidney cancer. Sequencing used CD4+ or CD8+ T cells sorted from blood, obtained in a trial of the OX40 agonist ivuxolimab.

The bases are TGTGCCAGCAGTAAGACATTCCGTAATGAAAAACTGTTTTTT. It codes for CASSKTFRNEKLFF. The chain joins TRBV11-2 to TRBJ1-4, with no confidently assigned D gene. Taken from cysteine to phenylalanine, the CDR3 has 14 residues. The only DNA kept is the CDR3, 42 bases in frame from the first base. V sheds 6 bases and J sheds 4 bases, leaving 12 bases between their ends. The germline V gene provides CDR1 SGHAT and CDR2 FQNNGV.